The present entry profiles one T cell receptor beta chain with its context. The germline CDR1 and CDR2 sequences are SGHVS and FNYEAQ. This CDR3 has 15 residues. Trimming removed 2 bases from V and 4 bases from J, with 12 bases in between. Methods used by the authors: Individual samples carried between about 23,224 and 700,000 TCRs, with 80,000 to 100,000 as the median. MiXCR, applied by TCRdb to the RACE reads, yields one record per CDR3 protein. What appears here as the V and J calls and clone size reflects TCRdb's work, not the paper's. Of more than 85,000 distinct CDR3 sequences listed, less than 45% are singletons. These data come from a study of human T cells and chemical hapten exposure. Indicated time point: patch test 3, about 24 weeks after DPC sensitization. Described treatment: therapeutic diphenylcyclopropenone sensitization with weekly scalp DPC. Unfractionated whole blood yielded total RNA.

The source material was whole blood, sampled in connection with sensitization to the hapten diphenylcyclopropenone (DPC). The chain couples TRBV7-6 to TRBJ2-1, with D tentatively TRBD2 (6 bases). The TCR comes from a man aged 35 to 55 with alopecia areata. Some clones in this sample may be carry-over from other donors' samples. The chain's CDR3 is CASSLFGSVYNEQFF. The CDR3 nucleotides read TGTGCCAGCAGCTTATTCGGGAGCGTTTACAATGAGCAGTTCTTC.